The rows below give T cell receptor beta chains drawn from one sample of a study of cytomegalovirus exposure and HLA in healthy donors. Data came from immunoSEQ multiplex PCR; TCRdb stores just in-frame clones and leaves some out. The sample shows a few hundred thousand clones, around 89% of them seen only once. Sample: PBMCs. The receptors were sampled from a woman aged 18 to 35 in good health and CMV-seronegative. CDR3s include the opening cysteine and the closing phenylalanine or tryptophan. D genes are given only for firm matches. A clone size is listed for some rows: how often the clone was seen (once, few, many), or a class if it is expanded.

J | length | D | size | V | DNA | CDR3
TRBJ1-2 | 14 | - | - | TRBV6-6 | TGTGCCAGCAGGGACGCGGGCCGTCCCTATGGCTACACCTTC | CASRDAGRPYGYTF
TRBJ2-2 | 15 | TRBD2 | - | TRBV4-1 | TGCGCCAGCAGCCGTCCGGGACTAGCATCCGGGGAGCTGTTTTTT | CASSRPGLASGELFF
TRBJ2-3 | 13 | TRBD2 | - | TRBV5-1 | TGCGCCAGCGCTAGCGGATCCACAGATACGCAGTATTTT | CASASGSTDTQYF
TRBJ1-1 | 13 | - | - | TRBV18 | TGTGCCAGCTCACCGAGCCAGGACACTGAAGCTTTCTTT | CASSPSQDTEAFF
TRBJ2-7 | 14 | - | - | TRBV5-1 | TGCGCCAGCAGCTCGGTCCGGGGTCACTACGAGCAGTACTTC | CASSSVRGHYEQYF
TRBJ2-2 | 16 | TRBD1 | - | TRBV5-4 | TGTGCCAGCAGCCCAGGGGACAGGGTAAACACCGGGGAGCTGTTTTTT | CASSPGDRVNTGELFF
TRBJ1-2 | 12 | TRBD1 | - | TRBV10-3 | TGTGCCATCAGCGAGGACAGGGTTGGCTACACCTTC | CAISEDRVGYTF
TRBJ1-6 | 16 | TRBD1 | - | TRBV2 | TGTGCCAGCAGCTCCACAGGGGACCTCTATAATTCACCCCTCCACTTT | CASSSTGDLYNSPLHF
TRBJ2-7 | 15 | - | - | TRBV28 | TGTGCCAGCAGTTTGAACTCTGGGCTCTCCTACGAGCAGTACTTC | CASSLNSGLSYEQYF
TRBJ2-7 | 15 | - | - | TRBV10-3 | TGTGCCATCAGTGAGTCGGTGGACAACTCCTACGAGCAGTACTTC | CAISESVDNSYEQYF
TRBJ2-5 | 19 | - | - | TRBV4-3 | TGCGCCAGCAGCCAAGAGGGGTACATGGGGGGAGGCGGGGTGGAGACCCAGTACTTC | CASSQEGYMGGGGVETQYF
TRBJ2-2 | 12 | - | few | TRBV4-3 | TGCGCCAGCAGCCAGTTAACCGGGGAGCTGTTTTTT | CASSQLTGELFF
TRBJ2-5 | 17 | TRBD2 | few | TRBV7-9 | TGTGCCAGCAGCTCTCTTGAGGGTAGCGGGTACCAAGAGACCCAGTACTTC | CASSSLEGSGYQETQYF
TRBJ2-1 | 20 | TRBD2 | - | TRBV19 | TGTGCCAGTAGTATAGTTCTGGGAAGACTAGCGGGAAAAATCTACAATGAGCAGTTCTTC | CASSIVLGRLAGKIYNEQFF
TRBJ2-1 | 14 | TRBD2 | - | TRBV11-1 | TGTGCCAGCAGCTTTAGCGGGAAGGGCGATGAGCAGTTCTTC | CASSFSGKGDEQFF
TRBJ1-5 | 16 | - | once | TRBV29-1 | TGCAGCAGATGTGATAGGGGCGCGGGAAGCAATCAGCCCCAGCATTTT | CSRCDRGAGSNQPQHF
TRBJ2-1 | 16 | TRBD2 | - | TRBV6-1 | TGTGCCAGCAGTGAGCAAGCGGGGTCCTCCTACAATGAGCAGTTCTTC | CASSEQAGSSYNEQFF
TRBJ2-7 | 16 | TRBD2 | - | TRBV19 | TGTGCCAGTAGTATCTGGCGGTCTAGCGGAAACTACGAGCAGTACTTC | CASSIWRSSGNYEQYF
TRBJ1-1 | 13 | - | - | TRBV5-6 | TGTGCCAGCAGCTTGACAATGAACACTGAAGCTTTCTTT | CASSLTMNTEAFF
TRBJ2-7 | 17 | - | - | TRBV21-1 | TGTGCCAGCAGCACAACTTACAGGGGATCCCTCTCCTACGAGCAGTACTTC | CASSTTYRGSLSYEQYF
TRBJ1-1 | 13 | - | once | TRBV18 | TGTGCCAGCTCACCGCTTGTGAGGACTGAAGCTTTCTTT | CASSPLVRTEAFF
TRBJ1-1 | 12 | - | - | TRBV2 | TGTGCCAGCGGTTTACAGACCTTTGAAGCTTTCTTT | CASGLQTFEAFF
TRBJ2-7 | 14 | TRBD2 | - | TRBV30 | TGTGCCTGGAGACGGACTAGCGGGACCTACGAGCAGTACTTC | CAWRRTSGTYEQYF
TRBJ2-7 | 14 | TRBD1 | - | TRBV4-3 | TGCGCCAGCAGCCAGACAGGGACGAATGACGAGCAGTACTTC | CASSQTGTNDEQYF
TRBJ2-5 | 16 | TRBD2 | - | TRBV5-1 | TGCGCCAGCAGCTACGGACTAGCGAGGTTTAAAGAGACCCAGTACTTC | CASSYGLARFKETQYF
TRBJ1-5 | 15 | TRBD1 | - | TRBV27 | TGTGCCAGCAGTTGGGGGACAGGTAGCAATCAGCCCCAGCATTTT | CASSWGTGSNQPQHF
TRBJ1-4 | 14 | - | - | TRBV11-2 | TGTGCCAGCAGCCCCGGACAGTTCAATGAAAAACTGTTTTTT | CASSPGQFNEKLFF
TRBJ1-4 | 14 | - | once | TRBV28 | TGTGCCACCAGTACAGGGATGGAGGTTGAAAAACTGTTTTTT | CATSTGMEVEKLFF
TRBJ2-7 | 14 | TRBD1 | few | TRBV9 | TGTGCCAGCAGCCCGGGACAGGGGCCCGGCGAGCAGTACTTC | CASSPGQGPGEQYF
TRBJ2-2 | 13 | - | few | TRBV11-3 | TGTGCCAGCAGCTTCCAGAACACCGGGGAGCTGTTTTTT | CASSFQNTGELFF
TRBJ2-3 | 16 | TRBD2 | - | TRBV19 | TGTGCCAGTAGGAGCGGGACTCCTGGAGGGACCGATACGCAGTATTTT | CASRSGTPGGTDTQYF
TRBJ2-2 | 15 | TRBD1 | - | TRBV7-3 | TGTGCCAGCAGCCAGGGGGCCGCGAACACCGGGGAGCTGTTTTTT | CASSQGAANTGELFF
TRBJ2-7 | 13 | - | few | TRBV2 | TGTGCCAGCAGACAGGCTGGGATCCCCGAGCAGTACTTC | CASRQAGIPEQYF
TRBJ2-7 | 15 | TRBD1 | - | TRBV5-6 | TGTGCCAGCAGGACTCCGGGACAGGGGACCTACGAGCAGTACTTC | CASRTPGQGTYEQYF
TRBJ1-2 | 14 | - | - | TRBV6-1 | TGTGCCAGCAGTGATGCCGGAGGGCCCTATGGCTACACCTTC | CASSDAGGPYGYTF
TRBJ2-7 | 15 | TRBD2 | - | TRBV7-7 | TGTGCCAGCAGCTTAACCGGGACTAGCGGGGGCGAGCAGTACTTC | CASSLTGTSGGEQYF
TRBJ2-2 | 14 | - | - | TRBV23-1 | TGCGCCAGCAGCCGCAGCGGACTGGACGGGGAGCTGTTTTTT | CASSRSGLDGELFF